This T cell receptor (beta chain) stems from a study of identical twins. General study findings and limits: These conclusions were based on statistical analysis (cross-sectional, not following the same donors). Low generation probability was overrepresented in out-of-frame alpha sequences shared by twins.

This clonotype was seen at least ten times. Its target is not known. Using its own MiXCR run on the 5' RACE reads, TCRdb lists one record per CDR3 protein. This table has more than 250,000 distinct CDR3 sequences, approximately 8% appearing once. These same records also appear under a second study, on yellow fever vaccine responses in identical twins.

Sample: memory (CD45RO+) T cells sorted from blood. The receptor was isolated from a woman younger than 30 in good health.

CDR3 nucleotides: TGTGCCAGCAGCTTAATTACAGGGGGCACTGAAGCTTTCTTT. It translates to CASSLITGGTEAFF. V usage is TRBV7-6 and J usage is TRBJ1-1; 8 bases fit TRBD1. The CDR3 is made up of 14 amino acids. V lost 2 bases and J lost 4; bases outside the gene matches: 3. From germline, CDR1 is SGHVS and CDR2 FNYEAQ.